A single sample gave rise to the 27 T cell receptor beta chains below, sequenced in a study of T-cell memory formation after mild COVID-19. Each CDR3 protein is one row after TCRdb ran MiXCR on the 5' RACE reads. This sample yields approximately 210,000 distinct CDR3 sequences, of which around 27% are seen a single time; about an eighth belongs to the top ten. Sequenced sample: PBMCs or a T cell subset sorted from them (not recorded which). The receptors here all came from an adult woman who had mild COVID-19 (a few samples of this study predate the infection). Cell type and time point are not known.

The rearrangement joins TRBV5-5 to TRBJ2-7; TRBD1 aligns across 9 bases. The CDR3 length is 14 residues. CDR1 and CDR2 (germline): SGHKS, YYEKEE (reference sequence). The V gene end was trimmed by 1 base and the J gene end by 6 bases; junction bases not matched to a gene: 5. The CDR3 protein is CASSLFGTGTEQYF. CDR3 coding DNA: TGTGCCAGCAGCTTGTTCGGGACAGGGACCGAGCAGTACTTC.

This rearrangement joins TRBV12-3 or TRBV12-4 to TRBJ2-7; D gene uncertain. This CDR3 is built from 13 residues. V was cut by 5 bases and J by 5 bases, with 13 bases left in between. CDR3 bases: TGTGCCAGCAGTCCCCCGTCCCGGAACGAGCAGTACTTC. It codes for CASSPPSRNEQYF.

The chain carries TRBV5-6 and TRBJ1-5, with 9 nucleotides matching TRBD1. The CDR3 loop spans 16 amino acids. The V segment lost 3 bases and the J segment 3 bases; nucleotides outside the gene matches: 7. Germline values: CDR1 SGHDT, CDR2 YYEEEE. The CDR3 loop is CASSSRDRDYNQPQHF. In DNA, the CDR3 is TGTGCCAGCAGCTCCCGGGACAGGGATTACAATCAGCCCCAGCATTTT.

The chain recombines TRBV5-5 with TRBJ1-2; D is ambiguous. V was pared by 6 bases and J by 4 bases, with 19 bases between. CDR1 and CDR2 (germline): SGHKS, YYEKEE (reference sequence). The CDR3 contains 15 residues. The CDR3 bases are TGTGCCAGCACCCCGAGGTTGGCCGCCGGCTATGGCTACACCTTC. This translates into CASTPRLAAGYGYTF. Together with reference TRBV5-5 and TRBJ1-2, the CDR3 gives the full variable domain: DAGVTQSPTHLIKTRGQQVTLRCSPISGHKSVSWYQQVLGQGPQFIFQYYEKEERGRGNFPDRFSARQFPNYSSELNVNALLLGDSALYLCASTPRLAAGYGYTFGSGTRLTVV.

V gene TRBV2 combines with J gene TRBJ2-1; 12 nucleotides agree with TRBD2. The CDR3 totals 15 residues. Germline trimming cut 2 bases from V and 12 bases from J; bases unmatched to any gene: 8. The V gene's germline CDR1 is SNHLY and CDR2 FYNNEI. The CDR3 region is CASSEILAGGPGQFF. The CDR3 DNA reads as TGTGCCAGCAGTGAAATCCTAGCGGGAGGGCCTGGGCAGTTCTTC.

This clonotype was counted only a few times. The V gene is TRBV7-9, the J gene TRBJ1-1, with D perhaps TRBD1 (5 bases). CDR3 size: 14 residues. In germline, CDR1 is SEHNR, CDR2 FQNEAQ (reference sequence). V lost 3 bases, J lost 5 bases, and 13 bases lay in between. Written as DNA, the CDR3 is TGTGCCAGCAGCTTGGGCAGGGTAGGGACTGAAGCTTTCTTT. It translates to CASSLGRVGTEAFF. Based on the CDR3 plus reference TRBV7-9 and TRBJ1-1, the full variable domain is DTGVSQNPRHKITKRGQNVTFRCDPISEHNRLYWYRQTLGQGPEFLTYFQNEAQLEKSRLLSDRFSAERPKGSFSTLEIQRTEQGDSAMYLCASSLGRVGTEAFFGQGTRLTVV.

This clonotype was counted only a few times. The chain joins TRBV9 to TRBJ2-2; maybe TRBD1 (5 bases). The CDR3 runs to 15 residues. Trimming pared 1 base from V and 5 bases from J, leaving 12 bases between. CDR1 and CDR2 from the germline V gene are SGDLS and YYNGEE. The CDR3 bases are TGTGCCAGCAGCGTAAGGGGATCGACGACCGGGGAGCTGTTTTTT. Translated, it gives CASSVRGSTTGELFF.

Many counts were recorded for this clonotype. The chain uses TRBV7-2 and TRBJ1-2; weak D call: TRBD1 (5 bases). The germline gives CDR1 SGHTA, CDR2 FQGNSA. CDR3 size: 15 residues. V lost 1 base, J lost 2 bases, and 11 bases lay in between. CDR3 protein: CASSLGGPLNYGYTF. In DNA, the CDR3 is TGTGCCAGCAGCTTAGGGGGACCGCTAAACTATGGCTACACCTTC.

The J gene is TRBJ1-6, the V gene TRBV7-9; D gene uncertain. The CDR3 contains 13 residues. V lost 1 base and J lost 4, with 2 bases in between. The germline V gene has CDR1 SEHNR and CDR2 FQNEAQ (reference sequence). The CDR3 spells CASSLGYNSPLHF. In DNA form, the CDR3 reads TGTGCCAGCAGCTTAGGGTATAATTCACCCCTCCACTTT.

This clonotype was found a few times. The chain couples TRBV15 to TRBJ2-3; D call uncertain. The germline V and J ends were trimmed by 0 bases and 2 bases, with 9 bases remaining between them. Germline assignment: CDR1 LNHNV and CDR2 YYDKDF (reference sequence). The CDR3 loop spans 15 amino acids. CDR3 DNA sequence: TGTGCCACCAGCAGAGATCTTCCGGCCACAGATACGCAGTATTTT. Encoded protein: CATSRDLPATDTQYF.

This clonotype was seen a few times. For the CDR3, the DNA is TGCGCCAGCAGCTTGGTCCTAGCGGGGGGCCGGTCCTACAATGAGCAGTTCTTC. It encodes CASSLVLAGGRSYNEQFF. The chain joins TRBV5-1 to TRBJ2-1; 11 bases map to TRBD2. Germline assignment: CDR1 SGHRS and CDR2 YFSETQ. CDR3 length: 18 amino acids. V lost 0 bases to trimming and J lost 1 base; unmatched junction nucleotides: 6.

The chain couples TRBV30 to TRBJ1-1, with D hard to call. The CDR3 totals 12 residues. CDR1 and CDR2 from the germline V gene are GTSNPN and SVGIG (reference sequence). V was clipped by 0 bases and J by 5 bases, with 7 bases between them. CDR3 sequence reads: CAWSVSWTEAFF. The CDR3 DNA sequence: TGTGCCTGGAGTGTGTCCTGGACTGAAGCTTTCTTT.

This clonotype has a handful of counts. The chain recombines TRBV7-9 with TRBJ1-2, with unresolved D. V was pared by 1 base and J by 6 bases, with 9 bases between. Germline assignment: CDR1 SEHNR and CDR2 FQNEAQ (reference sequence). The CDR3 has 13 amino acids. DNA for the CDR3: TGTGCCAGCAGCTTAGGGCTCCAGGATGGCTACACCTTC. As protein: CASSLGLQDGYTF.

The genes are TRBV7-2 and TRBJ2-5; 8 positions match TRBD1. CDR3 length: 15 residues. The germline V gene has CDR1 SGHTA and CDR2 FQGNSA. After removal of 3 bases from V and 1 base from J, the junction contained 4 bases not matched to a gene. The CDR3 is CASSFYDRGQETQYF. DNA for the CDR3: TGTGCCAGCAGCTTTTACGACAGGGGCCAAGAGACCCAGTACTTC.

This clonotype occurred a few times. CDR3 region: CASSQDQGTGGAPLHF. CDR3 sequence (DNA): TGTGCCAGCAGCCAAGACCAAGGGACAGGGGGGGCACCCCTCCACTTT. The chain uses TRBV4-2 and TRBJ1-6; 11 bases fit TRBD1. Per the germline V gene, CDR1 is LGHNA and CDR2 is YNFKEQ. V trimming: 0 bases; J trimming: 11 bases; junction bases outside the gene matches: 6. The CDR3 runs 16 residues.

This clonotype was picked up a small number of times. This chain links TRBV20-1 with TRBJ2-1, with 10 nucleotides matching TRBD2. V lost 4 bases, J lost 4 bases, and 7 bases stayed unmatched. The CDR3 has 15 amino acids. Per the germline V gene, CDR1 is DFQATT and CDR2 is SNEGSKA (reference sequence). The CDR3 sequence is CSAKHSGGGYNEQFF. The CDR3, as DNA: TGCAGTGCTAAGCACAGCGGGGGGGGATACAATGAGCAGTTCTTC.

This chain uses TRBV20-1 with TRBJ2-7; 7 nucleotides match TRBD2. The germline gives CDR1 DFQATT, CDR2 SNEGSKA (reference sequence). This CDR3 comprises 15 residues. V was clipped by 0 bases and J by 3 bases; unmatched bases: 8. The CDR3 sequence is CSARDPLAGDYEQYF. CDR3 bases: TGCAGTGCTAGAGACCCCCTGGCGGGGGACTACGAGCAGTACTTC.

This clonotype was recorded a few times. This rearrangement joins TRBV12-3 or TRBV12-4 to TRBJ1-6, with 8 bases matching TRBD1. The V segment lost 3 bases and the J segment 9 bases; nucleotides outside the gene matches: 4. This CDR3 contains 14 residues. The CDR3 spells CASSFDRGISPLHF. The CDR3 DNA follows: TGTGCCAGCAGTTTTGACAGGGGTATTTCACCCCTCCACTTT.

The chain uses TRBV5-1 and TRBJ2-1, with TRBD1 matching 9 bases. Per the germline V gene, CDR1 is SGHRS and CDR2 is YFSETQ. The CDR3 is 14 amino acids. Trimming took 5 bases from V and 8 from J; bases not matched to a gene: 8. CDR3 region: CASRSGTGRDEQFF. The CDR3, as DNA: TGCGCCAGCAGGTCCGGGACAGGGCGGGATGAGCAGTTCTTC.

CDR3 amino acids: CASIKAGGGETQYF. The CDR3 coding sequence is TGTGCCAGCATTAAAGCGGGAGGAGGAGAGACCCAGTACTTC. The chain carries TRBV6-6 and TRBJ2-5, with 9 bases identical to TRBD2. Trimming cost V 7 bases and J 4 bases; bases outside gene matches: 7. The CDR3 covers 14 residues. Germline V gene lookup returns CDR1 MNHNY and CDR2 SVGAGI (reference sequence).

The chain employs TRBV6-2 or TRBV6-3 and TRBJ2-7, with a possible D match to TRBD1 (5 bases). V was pared by 3 bases and J by 2 bases, with 17 bases between. Germline CDR1 is MNHEY and CDR2 is SVGEGT. The CDR3 contains 16 residues. CDR3 DNA: TGTGCCAGCAGTTATTTTGGCAAGGGGCTGACCTACGAGCAGTACTTC. It encodes CASSYFGKGLTYEQYF.

This clonotype was observed a few times. The chain has TRBV5-1 and TRBJ1-2, with no clear D. The germline V gene encodes CDR1 SGHRS and CDR2 YFSETQ. Trimming stripped 1 base from V and 2 bases from J, with 9 bases between. The CDR3 totals 14 residues. CDR3 region: CASSLLVGNYGYTF. The CDR3 DNA sequence: TGCGCCAGCAGCTTGCTCGTGGGAAACTATGGCTACACCTTC.

This clonotype was observed a handful of times. The gene calls are TRBV5-1 and TRBJ2-3; D unclear. The CDR3 runs to 14 residues. V was trimmed by 0 bases and J by 2 bases, leaving 7 bases between them. Germline V gene lookup returns CDR1 SGHRS and CDR2 YFSETQ. CDR3 sequence reads: CASSLAPFTDTQYF. The CDR3 DNA sequence: TGCGCCAGCAGCTTGGCCCCCTTCACAGATACGCAGTATTTT.

V is TRBV19 and J is TRBJ2-3, with 9 bases identical to TRBD2. J was trimmed by 4 bases and V by 5 bases; bases with no gene match: 7. Germline values: CDR1 LNHDA, CDR2 SQIVND (reference sequence). The CDR3 contains 15 residues. The CDR3, as DNA: TGTGCCAGTAGTTCTACGACTAGCGGTGCAGATACGCAGTATTTT. It encodes CASSSTTSGADTQYF.

The rearrangement joins TRBV3-1 to TRBJ1-2; D uncertain. The CDR3 is 16 residues long. Deletions cut 1 base from V and 0 bases from J, with 12 bases between. Germline-derived CDR1 and CDR2 are LGHDT and YNNKEL (reference sequence). CDR3 nucleotides: TGTGCCAGCAGCCAAGCCCGGGGAGTAGCTAACTATGGCTACACCTTC. Translating gives CASSQARGVANYGYTF.

The V and J genes are TRBV24-1 and TRBJ2-2; 7 bases line up with TRBD1. J gave up 1 base and V 4 bases, and 5 bases lay outside the gene matches. The CDR3 is 16 residues long. CDR1 is KGHDR and CDR2 is SFDVKD in the germline V gene. CDR3 sequence: CATSDPGGKNTGELFF. The CDR3 coding sequence is TGTGCCACCAGTGACCCAGGGGGAAAGAACACCGGGGAGCTGTTTTTT.

The chain recombines TRBV7-6 with TRBJ2-1; 13 bases agree with TRBD2. The germline V gene has CDR1 SGHVS and CDR2 FNYEAQ. The CDR3 sequence is 13 residues long. With 5 bases clipped from V and 15 bases from J, the junction kept 7 bases outside the gene matches. DNA for the CDR3: TGTGCCAGCAGCGGAGGGACTAGCGGGGATCGGTTCTTC. As protein: CASSGGTSGDRFF.